The 22 T cell receptor beta chains listed next were all sequenced from one sample in a study of CD8 T cells in ankylosing spondylitis. TCRdb reprocessed the 5' RACE reads with MiXCR, giving one entry per CDR3 protein. The top ten clones hold around 16% of a sample with roughly 160,000 distinct CDR3 sequences, around 9.6% of them seen once. The source material was blood, either unsorted or a sorted T cell fraction (not recorded which). Receptors originate from a female donor with ankylosing spondylitis or in good health (not recorded which).

This clonotype has just a few counts. The V gene is TRBV21-1, the J gene TRBJ1-2; TRBD1 is the table's D call, not checked against the DNA. TRBV21-1 represents a pseudogene. The CDR3 consists of 15 residues. The CDR3 DNA is TGTGCCAGCAGCAAAGCACGGACCGACAGGGTTGGCTACACCTTC. It is translated as CASSKARTDRVGYTF.

The gene calls are TRBV2 and TRBJ2-2; D may be TRBD1 or TRBD2 (5 bases each). The V end lost 7 bases, the J end lost 5 bases, and 26 bases lay between the germline ends. This CDR3 has 18 residues. Germline V gene lookup returns CDR1 SNHLY and CDR2 FYNNEI. The CDR3 DNA reads TGTGCCAGCACCCTATCCAACACCGCCGGGACCCGGACCGGGGAGCTGTTTTTT. Protein: CASTLSNTAGTRTGELFF.

This rearrangement joins TRBV20-1 to TRBJ2-3; D is ambiguous. The germline gives CDR1 DFQATT, CDR2 SNEGSKA (reference sequence). V was clipped by 0 bases and J by 6 bases, with 7 bases between them. The CDR3 has 12 amino acids. The CDR3 loop reads CSARDYGDTQYF. As DNA, the CDR3 is TGCAGTGCTAGAGACTACGGGGATACGCAGTATTTT.

The sample holds many counts of this clonotype. The rearrangement uses TRBV4-3 and TRBJ2-2, with 8 bases matching TRBD2. Trimming cost V 0 bases and J 2 bases; bases outside gene matches: 8. This CDR3 is 18 amino acids long. The V gene's germline CDR1 is LGHNA and CDR2 YSLEER. The CDR3 DNA is TGCGCCAGCAGCCAAGATGGGTTTAGCGGGGCCAACACCGGGGAGCTGTTTTTT. Protein: CASSQDGFSGANTGELFF.

The CDR3 DNA sequence: TGTGCTAGTGCTCTCACCGGGACAGGGAATTCTGGGGCCAACGTCCTGACTTTC. Amino acid sequence: CASALTGTGNSGANVLTF. The chain carries TRBV12-5 and TRBJ2-6, with TRBD1 identical over 9 bases. From germline, CDR1 is LGHNT and CDR2 FRNRAP. V lost 7 bases and J lost 1; bases outside the gene matches: 11. This CDR3 is built from 18 residues.

This clonotype came up many times. V usage is TRBV21-1 and J usage is TRBJ1-1. TRBV21-1 is recorded as a pseudogene. This CDR3 region has 15 residues. CDR3 DNA sequence: TGTGCCAGCAGCAAATTATCCCCACTCAACACTGAAGCTTTCTTT. This sequence encodes CASSKLSPLNTEAFF.

Notes on this clonotype: One end of the junction does not line up with germline, which may come from a read error. The chain couples TRBV7-6 to TRBJ2-2; TRBD2 matches 9 bases. Germline V gives CDR1 SGHVS, CDR2 FNYEAQ. CDR3 size: 15 residues. CDR3 region: CASSRLAANTGGLFF. The CDR3 nucleotides are TGTGCCAGCAGCCGACTAGCGGCGAACACCGGGGGGCTGTTTTTT.

This clonotype has at least ten counts. The chain joins TRBV7-9 to TRBJ2-1; TRBD2 matches at 7 bases. The CDR3 covers 15 residues. Germline CDR1 reads SEHNR; CDR2 reads FQNEAQ (reference sequence). V was clipped by 5 bases and J by 3 bases; unmatched bases: 7. CDR3 residues: CASSPSGTIYNEQFF. The CDR3, as DNA: TGTGCCAGCAGCCCAAGCGGGACTATCTACAATGAGCAGTTCTTC.

The chain combines TRBV11-3 with TRBJ2-1; 11 bases agree with TRBD2. V shed 4 bases and J 13 bases; nucleotides not matched to a gene: 3. The CDR3 runs to 12 residues. The germline V gene has CDR1 SGHNT and CDR2 YENEEA. The CDR3 nucleotides read TGTGCCAGCAGCTCGACTAGCGGGATACAGTTCTTC. It specifies CASSSTSGIQFF.

The chain carries TRBV10-3 and TRBJ1-2; 11 bases align to TRBD1. The J segment lost 4 bases and the V segment lost 1 base, leaving 14 bases of the junction unmatched. This CDR3 has 19 residues. The germline gives CDR1 ENHRY, CDR2 SYGVKD. The CDR3 DNA is TGTGCCATCAGTGAGTTGGGACCGGGGACAGGGGGAAGAGGCTATGGCTACACCTTC. Translation: CAISELGPGTGGRGYGYTF.

The chain combines TRBV2 with TRBJ1-1, with D tentatively TRBD1 (6 bases). The CDR3 has 12 residues. The germline gives CDR1 SNHLY, CDR2 FYNNEI. The V and J ends lost 9 bases and 6 bases respectively, with 14 bases between them. The chain's CDR3 is CARETGTAEAFF. The CDR3 nucleotides are TGTGCCAGGGAAACAGGGACTGCTGAAGCTTTCTTT.

This sequence joins TRBV6-2 or TRBV6-3 and TRBJ2-3; the D gene is possibly TRBD2 (6 bases). Looked up from germline, CDR1 is MNHEY and CDR2 is SVGEGT. V lost 6 bases to trimming and J lost 5 bases, with 15 bases between them. The CDR3 has 14 residues. The CDR3, as DNA: TGTGCCAGCAGCTCCACGGGAGTTGAAGATACGCAGTATTTT. This encodes CASSSTGVEDTQYF.

This clonotype was detected a few times. The gene calls are TRBV20-1 and TRBJ2-7, with D perhaps TRBD1 (6 bases). Germline V gives CDR1 DFQATT, CDR2 SNEGSKA (reference sequence). Trimming stripped 5 bases from V and 1 base from J, with 9 bases between. The CDR3 runs to 12 residues. CDR3 coding DNA: TGCAGTGCTGCCAGGGGATCCTACGAGCAGTACTTC. It translates to CSAARGSYEQYF.

The chain employs TRBV12-3 or TRBV12-4 and TRBJ2-7, with D perhaps matching TRBD1 (5 bases). The CDR3 loop spans 13 amino acids. V gave up 7 bases and J gave up 0 bases, with 10 bases separating them. The CDR3 is CASTPDISYEQYF. CDR3 bases: TGTGCCAGCACCCCGGACATCTCCTACGAGCAGTACTTC.

The chain carries TRBV30 and TRBJ2-7; TRBD2 aligns across 8 bases. V shed 2 bases, J shed 5 bases, and the junction held 2 bases outside the gene matches. This CDR3 is built from 12 residues. The germline V gene has CDR1 GTSNPN and CDR2 SVGIG (reference sequence). The CDR3 loop is CAWSPTSDEQYF. The CDR3 DNA follows: TGTGCCTGGAGTCCGACTAGCGACGAGCAGTACTTC.

This clonotype was picked up many times. V usage is TRBV15 and J usage is TRBJ2-7, with no clear D. V was shortened by 5 bases and J by 3 bases, with 14 bases between the two germline ends. Germline V gene data show CDR1 as LNHNV and CDR2 as YYDKDF (reference sequence). The CDR3 covers 14 residues. CDR3 nucleotides: TGTGCCACCAGCCCAGCACGAGGATTCTACGAGCAGTACTTC. Protein product: CATSPARGFYEQYF.

The chain recombines TRBV4-3 with TRBJ2-1, with TRBD2 matching over 9 bases. Per the germline V gene, CDR1 is LGHNA and CDR2 is YSLEER. The CDR3 is made up of 20 amino acids. V shed 0 bases, J shed 2 bases, and the junction held 14 bases outside the gene matches. CDR3 sequence: CASSQEGTSRFEYTYNEQFF. The CDR3 DNA reads TGCGCCAGCAGCCAAGAAGGGACTAGCAGGTTTGAATACACCTACAATGAGCAGTTCTTC.

J is TRBJ2-1 and V is TRBV12-3 or TRBV12-4; the match to TRBD2 covers 12 bases. V lost 6 bases to trimming and J lost 0 bases; unmatched junction nucleotides: 9. The length of the CDR3 is 18 residues. CDR3 bases: TGTGCCAGCAGCACCGGGACTAGCGGGTATAGCTCCTACAATGAGCAGTTCTTC. Its translation: CASSTGTSGYSSYNEQFF.

The V gene is TRBV6-1, the J gene TRBJ1-1; 7 bases are shared with TRBD1. This CDR3 region has 16 residues. Trimming cost V 8 bases and J 4 bases; bases outside gene matches: 16. Germline V CDR1 and CDR2: MNHNS, SASEGT. This chain's CDR3 is CASSNRDGTETTEAFF. In DNA, the CDR3 is TGTGCCAGCTCCAACAGGGACGGGACAGAGACCACTGAAGCTTTCTTT.

This clonotype was detected only a few times. The rearrangement joins TRBV28 to TRBJ2-1, with D perhaps TRBD2 (6 bases). The germline gives CDR1 MDHEN, CDR2 SYDVKM. The CDR3 has 14 amino acids. Deletions cut 5 bases from V and 5 bases from J, with 13 bases between. The CDR3 nucleotides are TGTGCCAGCAGTCGGACTACTAGCAACAATGAGCAGTTCTTC. This gives the protein CASSRTTSNNEQFF.

V is TRBV9 and J is TRBJ2-5; D assignment may be TRBD1 or TRBD2 (6 bases each). Germline loops: CDR1 SGDLS, CDR2 YYNGEE. The CDR3 covers 15 residues. V shed 6 bases and J shed 0 bases, with 15 bases lying between them. This CDR3 reads CASTKGGQYQETQYF. The CDR3 bases are TGTGCCAGCACCAAGGGGGGCCAGTACCAAGAGACCCAGTACTTC.

This clonotype was found many times. This sequence joins TRBV24-1 and TRBJ2-1; perhaps TRBD1 as D (6 bases). Germline V gene lookup returns CDR1 KGHDR and CDR2 SFDVKD. V was pared by 10 bases and J by 8 bases, with 17 bases between. This CDR3 is built from 13 residues. For the CDR3, the DNA is TGTGCCACTGGGGACACCTACGGGGATGAGCAGTTCTTC. Protein: CATGDTYGDEQFF.